These T cell receptor beta chains were read from a single sample in a study of OX40 agonist ivuxolimab in advanced cancers. TCRdb keeps only in-frame clones here, not all; method: immunoSEQ multiplex PCR. Found here are about 92,000 clones, approximately 80% of them singletons; the top ten hold around 5.8%. The starting material was CD4+ or CD8+ T cells sorted from blood, obtained in a trial of the OX40 agonist ivuxolimab. Receptors were obtained from an adult with an advanced solid tumor such as melanoma, head and neck, liver or kidney cancer. CDR3s include the opening cysteine and the closing phenylalanine or tryptophan. A D gene is named only where the DNA matches it firmly. Clone size is given for some rows only: seen once, a few or many times, or a class if the clone is expanded.

j_call clone_size v_call d_call cdr3_nt cdr3_aa
TRBJ2-3 . TRBV9 . TGTGCCAGCAGCGTAGGGGGTAGCGCTAGCACAGATACGCAGTATTTT CASSVGGSASTDTQYF
TRBJ2-2 . TRBV30 . TGTGCCTGCCTAAACACCGGGGAGCTGTTTTTT CACLNTGELFF
TRBJ1-1 once TRBV2 . TGTGCCAGCAGTGGGGACTGGAACACTGAAGCTTTCTTT CASSGDWNTEAFF
TRBJ2-1 . TRBV27 . TGTGCCAGCACACTGACCGGGGGTTTAAATGAGCAGTTCTTC CASTLTGGLNEQFF
TRBJ1-1 . TRBV5-6 . TGTGCCAGCAGCTCGGAGGGGGGCTGGTACACTGAAGCTTTCTTT CASSSEGGWYTEAFF
TRBJ2-5 . TRBV27 . TGTGCCAGCAGTTTGACGGGCCTTCAAGAGACCCAGTACTTC CASSLTGLQETQYF
TRBJ2-5 . TRBV6-5 . TGTGCCAGCAGTTACAACAGGGTGGGAGAGACCCAGTACTTC CASSYNRVGETQYF
TRBJ1-1 . TRBV29-1 TRBD1 TGCAGCGTCCGACAGGGGACGAACACTGAAGCTTTCTTT CSVRQGTNTEAFF
TRBJ2-3 once TRBV27 . TGTGCCAGCAGTTTGTGGGATACGCAGTATTTT CASSLWDTQYF
TRBJ2-5 . TRBV2 . TGTGCCAGCAGTAAGAATAGCGTCATCGGGGAGACCCAGTACTTC CASSKNSVIGETQYF
TRBJ2-1 . TRBV9 . TGTGCCAGCGCGGTGGGATACAATGAGCAGTTCTTC CASAVGYNEQFF
TRBJ2-1 . TRBV7-2 . TGTGCCAGCAGCTCTTTAGGGGGTTTTAATGGTGAGCAGTTCTTC CASSSLGGFNGEQFF
TRBJ2-2 . TRBV4-2 TRBD1 TGTGCCAGCAGCCAAAGCACAGGGGGGACCGGGGAGCTGTTTTTT CASSQSTGGTGELFF
TRBJ2-5 . TRBV19 . TGTGCCAGTAGTATGGGGGGAAGAGAGACCCAGTACTTC CASSMGGRETQYF